Detailed here is one T cell receptor beta chain. Its antigen is not yet known. Base qualities are not at hand, and no much larger clone is one base apart. The receptor library was made with RT-PCR. These reads were obtained on an Illumina HiSeq 2500. Starting from the raw public reads, TCRdb applied fastp trimming at Q25, assembled clones with MiXCR and retained in-frame beta chains. Each CDR3 protein gets just one entry, which takes the most common genes and DNA from the rows behind it. The sample table shows over 800,000 distinct CDR3 sequences, and approximately 21% are seen once. Of the sample, roughly 10% falls within the top ten clones. According to the germline V gene, CDR1 reads MGHDK and CDR2 reads SYGVNS. The trim is 10 bases for V and 1 base for J, with a gap of 10 bases between the germline ends. CDR3 length: 13 amino acids, cysteine to phenylalanine. Just the 39-base CDR3 DNA is kept, in frame starting at base 1.

The sample is drawn from a study of response to subunit inactivated influenza vaccine (dated by TCRdb to 2016 to 2019). Background on the whole study: Deep quantitative T cell receptor repertoire profiling was used in the study to track responses to a trivalent subunit inactivated influenza vaccine.

Overall results and qualifications from the work: The authors proposed that each seasonal influenza vaccination may bring in only a limited number of new T cells.

This chain joins TRBV25-1 to TRBJ2-2, with TRBD1 as a weak D call on 6 bases. The sequencing used PBMCs from blood, collected more than 4 days after vaccination. The receptor comes from a man aged 50-60 years who received an inactivated influenza vaccine. Donor details come from another sample of the same person, matched by shared clones. This receptor carries the CDR3 CATHRENTGELFF. The nucleotide sequence is TGTGCCACCCACAGGGAGAACACCGGGGAGCTGTTTTTT.